Below, one T cell receptor (beta chain) is given with its context. The sample comes from a study of blood T cell repertoires in COVID-19. Produced via immunoSEQ multiplex PCR; TCRdb's table is partial and in-frame only. This table holds about 94,000 clones, 78% found once. Sample: peripheral blood. The receptor was derived from a man in his 70s with COVID-19, enrolled during active disease.

CDR3 sequence reads: CASSFTGRNTGELFF. The CDR3 region has the DNA TGTGCCAGCAGCTTTACAGGGCGGAACACCGGGGAGCTGTTTTTT. The V call is TRBV5-5, the J call TRBJ2-2; D perhaps matches TRBD1 (6 bases). The germline CDR1 and CDR2 sequences are SGHKS and YYEKEE (reference sequence). V shed 2 bases and J shed 1 base, with 9 bases lying between them. The CDR3 has 15 residues.